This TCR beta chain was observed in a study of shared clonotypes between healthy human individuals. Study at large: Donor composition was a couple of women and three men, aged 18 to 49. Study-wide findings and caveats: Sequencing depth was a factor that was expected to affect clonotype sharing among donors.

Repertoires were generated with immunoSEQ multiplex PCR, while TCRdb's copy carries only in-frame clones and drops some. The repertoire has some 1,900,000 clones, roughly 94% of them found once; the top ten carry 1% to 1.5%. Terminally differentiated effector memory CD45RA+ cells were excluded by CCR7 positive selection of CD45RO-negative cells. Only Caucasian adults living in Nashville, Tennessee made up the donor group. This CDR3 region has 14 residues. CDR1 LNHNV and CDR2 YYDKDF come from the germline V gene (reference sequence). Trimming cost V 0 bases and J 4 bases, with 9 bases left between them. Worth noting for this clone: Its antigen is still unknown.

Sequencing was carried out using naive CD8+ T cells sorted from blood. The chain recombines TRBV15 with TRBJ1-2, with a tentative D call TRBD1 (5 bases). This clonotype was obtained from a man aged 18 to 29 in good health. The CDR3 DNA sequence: TGTGCCACCAGCAGAGATGCGGGGGGCTATGGCTACACCTTC. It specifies CATSRDAGGYGYTF.